These 17 T cell receptor beta chains originate from one sample sequenced in a study of blood T cell repertoires in COVID-19. TCRdb's copy holds only in-frame clones and misses some; the assay was immunoSEQ multiplex PCR. The sample records roughly 220,000 clones, around 82% being singletons. The source material was PBMCs or T cells enriched from blood (not recorded which). The source of these receptors is a man aged 30-40 years with acute COVID-19.

J is TRBJ2-7 and V is TRBV6-5; TRBD2 aligns across 7 bases. With V trimmed by 4 bases and J by 5 bases, 8 bases remained unmatched. CDR3 size: 14 residues. In germline, CDR1 is MNHEY, CDR2 SVGAGI. The CDR3: CASSFARGGHEQYF. The CDR3 nucleotides read TGTGCCAGCAGTTTTGCACGGGGAGGGCACGAGCAGTACTTC.

The V gene is TRBV5-1, the J gene TRBJ2-3; a weak D match, TRBD2 (7 bases). V was cut by 2 bases and J by 3 bases, with 10 bases left in between. This CDR3 has 14 amino acids. Germline V gives CDR1 SGHRS, CDR2 YFSETQ. The CDR3 region has the DNA TGCGCCAGCAGCTTACAGGGAGGGACAGATACGCAGTATTTT. It is translated as CASSLQGGTDTQYF.

J is TRBJ2-7 and V is TRBV20-1; 14 bases are a match to TRBD2. The V and J ends lost 3 bases and 6 bases, in that order; junction bases with no gene match: 10. This CDR3 region has 16 residues. CDR1 is DFQATT and CDR2 is SNEGSKA in the germline V gene (reference sequence). DNA of the CDR3: TGCAGTGCTAGTCCTGGACTAGCGGGGGGCCGGAGCGAGCAGTACTTC. The encoded protein is CSASPGLAGGRSEQYF.

The chain carries TRBV14 and TRBJ1-4; D is unresolved. Trimming left V 4 bases short and J 5 bases short, with 14 bases between. The CDR3 is 15 residues long. CDR1 and CDR2 (germline): SGHDN, FVKESK. CDR3 region: CASSPRTGKNEKLFF. CDR3 nucleotides: TGTGCCAGCAGCCCCAGGACGGGAAAAAATGAAAAACTGTTTTTT. The full variable domain, its missing parts supplied by reference TRBV14 and TRBJ1-4, is EAGVTQFPSHSVIEKGQTVTLRCDPISGHDNLYWYRRVMGKEIKFLLHFVKESKQDESGMPNNRFLAERTGGTYSTLKVQPAELEDSGVYFCASSPRTGKNEKLFFGSGTQLSVL.

This clone has only a few counts. The chain joins TRBV6-1 to TRBJ1-2, with D perhaps TRBD1 (5 bases). With 2 bases removed from V and 3 bases from J, the gap between germline ends came to 10 bases. This CDR3 is 14 amino acids long. Germline CDR1 and CDR2: MNHNS and SASEGT. The CDR3 sequence: CASSEIWGDYGYTF. CDR3 nucleotide sequence: TGTGCCAGCAGTGAAATCTGGGGGGACTATGGCTACACCTTC.

The chain joins TRBV27 to TRBJ2-7, with 13 bases identical to TRBD2. Germline assignment: CDR1 MNHEY and CDR2 SMNVEV (reference sequence). After removal of 6 bases from V and 0 bases from J, the junction contained 5 bases not matched to a gene. The CDR3 is 16 residues long. The CDR3 sequence is CASRGLAGSSSYEQYF. Here the CDR3 DNA reads TGTGCCAGCAGGGGACTAGCGGGGTCGAGCTCCTACGAGCAGTACTTC.

The J gene is TRBJ1-1, the V gene TRBV10-2; D might be TRBD1 (6 bases). The CDR3 spans 14 residues. In germline, CDR1 is WSHSY, CDR2 SAAADI. The ends were cut back, 2 bases at V and 9 bases at J, with 16 bases in the middle. The chain's CDR3 is CASSEQRTVFKAFF. CDR3 coding DNA: TGCGCCAGCAGTGAGCAAAGGACAGTTTTTAAAGCTTTCTTT.

This clone was counted once. The chain uses TRBV7-9 and TRBJ1-4, with 8 positions matching TRBD1. The CDR3 spans 15 residues. Per germline, CDR1 SEHNR and CDR2 FQNEAQ (reference sequence). Germline trimming cut 5 bases from V and 4 bases from J; bases unmatched to any gene: 6. The CDR3, as DNA: TGTGCCAGCAGCCTTGGACAGGGAGGTAATGAAAAACTGTTTTTT. It yields the protein CASSLGQGGNEKLFF.

This rearrangement joins TRBV6-5 to TRBJ2-3; 7 nucleotides agree with TRBD2. The CDR3 covers 16 residues. The germline V gene encodes CDR1 MNHEY and CDR2 SVGAGI. J was trimmed by 1 base and V by 4 bases; bases with no gene match: 8. CDR3 nucleotide sequence: TGTGCCAGCAGTTTCGGGGGAGGGTGGGGCACAGATACGCAGTATTTT. Its protein product is CASSFGGGWGTDTQYF.

This chain uses TRBV14 with TRBJ2-3; D may be TRBD2 (5 bases). The CDR3 covers 19 residues. Per the germline V gene, CDR1 is SGHDN and CDR2 is FVKESK. V was cut by 3 bases and J by 2 bases, with 24 bases left in between. DNA of the CDR3: TGTGCCAGCAGCCAGAGGGTGATGGCCTGGTTTGGGGACACAGATACGCAGTATTTT. Translated: CASSQRVMAWFGDTDTQYF.

This clone was seen a single time. This rearrangement joins TRBV27 to TRBJ1-5; D is perhaps TRBD1 (6 bases). Trimming cost V 5 bases and J 7 bases, with 18 bases left between them. This CDR3 is 15 amino acids long. Looked up from germline, CDR1 is MNHEY and CDR2 is SMNVEV (reference sequence). The DNA for the CDR3 is TGTGCCAGCAGTCGGATGAACAGGGCGAACCAGCCCCAGCATTTT. Its protein product is CASSRMNRANQPQHF.

The J gene is TRBJ2-1, the V gene TRBV15; 9 bases map to TRBD1. Germline-derived CDR1 and CDR2 are LNHNV and YYDKDF (reference sequence). The CDR3 contains 16 residues. V lost 1 base, J lost 12 bases, and 13 bases stayed unmatched. The CDR3 DNA follows: TGTGCCACCAGCAGAGGAGGGACAGGGCCCGTTCTAAGGCAGTTCTTC. Protein: CATSRGGTGPVLRQFF.

The genes are TRBV2 and TRBJ1-2; D is uncertain. The V end was cut by 8 bases, the J end by 8 bases, with 9 bases between. Germline loops: CDR1 SNHLY, CDR2 FYNNEI. This CDR3 is built from 10 residues. CDR3 nucleotide sequence: TGTGCCAGCGAACTATTGGGCTACACCTTC. It specifies CASELLGYTF.

V is TRBV11-3 and J is TRBJ2-3; D gene uncertain. Germline V lookup: CDR1 SGHNT, CDR2 YENEEA. This CDR3 contains 14 residues. V was clipped by 4 bases and J by 0 bases, with 8 bases between them. CDR3 nucleotide sequence: TGTGCCAGCAGCTGGGCAGGAAGCACAGATACGCAGTATTTT. Protein sequence: CASSWAGSTDTQYF.

This chain uses TRBV6-4 with TRBJ1-6, with D unresolved. The CDR3 runs 15 residues. In germline, CDR1 is MRHNA, CDR2 SNTAGT. V shed 3 bases and J shed 14 bases, with 20 bases lying between them. The CDR3, as DNA: TGTGCCAGCAGTGAGCGGGCATTGACTGGCTCAGCCCTCCACTTT. Translating it yields CASSERALTGSALHF.

As to this clone: The same CDR3 arises from other DNA sequences in this sample as well. The rearrangement joins TRBV7-6 to TRBJ2-5; 7 nucleotides agree with TRBD2. The germline V gene encodes CDR1 SGHVS and CDR2 FNYEAQ. V shed 5 bases and J 1 base; nucleotides not matched to a gene: 4. The CDR3 extends over 14 amino acids. This CDR3 is CASSRGGPQETQYF. In nucleotides, the CDR3 is TGTGCCAGCAGCCGCGGGGGTCCCCAAGAGACCCAGTACTTC.

The chain joins TRBV2 to TRBJ2-1; 9 positions match TRBD1. The CDR3 has 16 amino acids. The V gene's germline CDR1 is SNHLY and CDR2 FYNNEI. Trimming removed 7 bases from V and 7 bases from J; junction bases left unmatched: 14. Written as DNA, the CDR3 is TGTGCCAGCACCGTTCGCGGGACAGGGAATCGGAATGAGCAGTTCTTC. Its protein is CASTVRGTGNRNEQFF.